This T cell receptor (beta chain) was sequenced for a study of early T cells in non-severe SARS-CoV-2 infection. Study details: Bulk RNA taken from unsorted whole blood was sequenced, leaving chains unpaired.

As regards this clonotype: Its target is not known.

V dropped 6 bases and J dropped 2 bases, with 14 bases sitting between them. CDR3 length: 13 residues. Germline loops: CDR1 DFQATT, CDR2 SNEGSKA (reference sequence). Individual cDNA molecules were tagged with unique molecular identifiers. TCRdb called the 5' RACE reads again in MiXCR, with one record for every CDR3 protein. The sample has about 100,000 distinct CDR3 sequences; approximately 10% are singletons. Overall study findings and caveats: Reliance on VDJdb matching favored anti-spike CD8 responses; private and CD4 specificities were missed.

This clonotype was sampled from an adult who was a healthcare worker with PCR-confirmed SARS-CoV-2 infection or an uninfected control (not recorded which). Specimen: whole blood. The chain is built from TRBV20-1 and TRBJ2-7; D may be TRBD1 or TRBD2 (5 bases each). The CDR3 spells CSAPGTATYEQYF. The CDR3, as DNA: TGCAGTGCCCCCGGGACGGCGACCTACGAGCAGTACTTC.